This T cell receptor beta chain was retrieved from a study of memory CD4+ T cells and cytomegalovirus serostatus. Overall study findings and caveats: Median bootstrapped AUC for CMV status was about 0.95 originally, less than 0.93 US-trained. Each of 55 to 80 CMV-associated TCRbeta sequences occurred in one to five individuals.

About this clone: What it recognizes is unknown.

The V gene's germline CDR1 is MNHNS and CDR2 SASEGT. The V gene lost 6 bases and the J gene lost 4 bases, with 13 bases spanning the gap. There are 13 residues in the CDR3. This table comes from immunoSEQ multiplex PCR, and its TCRdb copy is limited to in-frame clones, with some not included. The sample consists of roughly 50,000 clones, less than 85% of them appearing once. Single viable CD3+CD4+CD8-CD45RO+ cells were sorted as the memory CD4+ T cells. The chain employs TRBV6-1 and TRBJ2-7, with D unclear. The source of this sequence is an adult in good health and CMV-seronegative. Some clones in this sample may be carry-over from other donors' samples. Sample: memory CD4+ T cells from blood. The CDR3 DNA sequence: TGTGCCAGCAGCCGAGGAGAGGAATACGAGCAGTACTTC. Protein: CASSRGEEYEQYF.